This passage covers 14 T cell receptor beta chains from one sample sequenced in a study of cytomegalovirus exposure and HLA in healthy donors. Assay used: immunoSEQ multiplex PCR; TCRdb lists only in-frame clones, some missing. The repertoire holds some 110,000 clones, with 94% as singletons. Specimen: PBMCs. Source of these receptors: a woman aged 18-29 years in good health and CMV-seronegative.

The chain employs TRBV30 and TRBJ2-5, with TRBD2 as a possible D gene (5 bases). With 1 base removed from V and 0 bases from J, the gap between germline ends came to 6 bases. Germline V gene sequence: CDR1 GTSNPN, CDR2 SVGIG (reference sequence). The CDR3 has 13 amino acids. The CDR3 loop reads CAWSAGNQETQYF. DNA of the CDR3: TGTGCCTGGAGTGCGGGGAACCAAGAGACCCAGTACTTC.

The V gene is TRBV7-2, the J gene TRBJ1-5; D ambiguous. The CDR3 sequence is 15 residues long. Germline lookup yields CDR1 SGHTA and CDR2 FQGNSA. Trimming removed 1 base at V and 0 bases at J, with 7 bases between. The CDR3: CASSLVASSNQPQHF. Here the CDR3 DNA reads TGTGCCAGCAGCTTAGTGGCATCTAGCAATCAGCCCCAGCATTTT.

The chain combines TRBV27 with TRBJ1-2; 7 bases map to TRBD1. The junction had 5 bases not matched to a gene; V was cut back by 3 bases and J by 4 bases. Germline-derived CDR1 and CDR2 are MNHEY and SMNVEV (reference sequence). CDR3 length equals 14 residues. The CDR3 is CASSLSPGGYGYTF. CDR3 DNA sequence: TGTGCCAGCAGTTTGTCTCCAGGGGGCTATGGCTACACCTTC.

There are a few counts of this clone. The genes are TRBV11-2 and TRBJ1-6; D is unclear. V was trimmed by 0 bases and J by 9 bases, leaving 6 bases between them. This CDR3 comprises 13 residues. Germline V gene data show CDR1 as SGHAT and CDR2 as FQNNGV. DNA for the CDR3: TGTGCCAGCAGCTTAGACCGGGGTTCACCCCTCCACTTT. Translating it yields CASSLDRGSPLHF.

The J gene is TRBJ1-1, the V gene TRBV5-6; D perhaps matches TRBD1 (5 bases). The CDR3 totals 14 residues. CDR1 SGHDT and CDR2 YYEEEE come from the germline V gene. V lost 4 bases to trimming and J lost 7 bases, with 17 bases between them. The CDR3 reads CASSGAGPIFEAFF. Written as DNA, the CDR3 is TGTGCCAGCAGCGGCGCGGGACCGATCTTTGAAGCTTTCTTT.

This rearrangement joins TRBV7-3 to TRBJ2-3; possibly TRBD2 for D (5 bases). The V gene's germline CDR1 is SGHTA and CDR2 FQGTGA. V dropped 3 bases and J dropped 4 bases, with 8 bases sitting between them. This CDR3 comprises 13 residues. This CDR3 is CASSFRESDTQYF. As DNA, the CDR3 is TGTGCCAGCAGCTTCCGGGAATCAGATACGCAGTATTTT.

The chain has TRBV28 and TRBJ2-3; tentatively, D is TRBD2 (5 bases). This CDR3 is built from 15 residues. CDR1 MDHEN and CDR2 SYDVKM come from the germline V gene. V was trimmed by 6 bases and J by 6 bases, leaving 19 bases between them. This CDR3 is CASSQRTGLGDTQYF. CDR3 in DNA: TGTGCCAGCAGCCAAAGGACGGGGTTGGGGGATACGCAGTATTTT.

The chain has TRBV19 and TRBJ1-5, with D tentatively TRBD1 (6 bases). The germline V gene has CDR1 LNHDA and CDR2 SQIVND (reference sequence). Trimming removed 2 bases at V and 3 bases at J, with 20 bases between. This CDR3 contains 18 residues. DNA of the CDR3: TGTGCCAGTAGTATAAGGATCGGGGCAACAGGGTACAATCAGCCCCAGCATTTT. It encodes CASSIRIGATGYNQPQHF.

The rearrangement links TRBV18 to TRBJ2-3; TRBD2 matches at 12 bases. The junction had 5 bases not matched to a gene; V was cut back by 5 bases and J by 2 bases. Germline CDR1 KGHSH, CDR2 LQKENI. The CDR3 covers 16 residues. The CDR3 DNA follows: TGTGCCAGCTCAGTCGGACTAGCGGGGACCACAGATACGCAGTATTTT. It yields the protein CASSVGLAGTTDTQYF.

The chain uses TRBV6-1 and TRBJ2-7; the match to TRBD1 covers 8 bases. The CDR3 runs 14 residues. CDR1 is MNHNS, CDR2 SASEGT, per germline. V lost 4 bases and J lost 3; bases outside the gene matches: 5. The CDR3 is CASSAGQGDYEQYF. The CDR3 nucleotides are TGTGCCAGCAGTGCCGGACAGGGCGACTACGAGCAGTACTTC.

The chain couples TRBV18 to TRBJ2-2; TRBD2 might be the D (5 bases). V was pared by 4 bases and J by 0 bases, with 12 bases between. The CDR3 sequence is 16 residues long. Germline CDR1 and CDR2: KGHSH and LQKENI. CDR3 amino acids: CASSRRTPANTGELFF. CDR3 sequence (DNA): TGTGCCAGCTCACGGAGGACTCCTGCGAACACCGGGGAGCTGTTTTTT.

The genes are TRBV10-2 and TRBJ2-5, with D possibly being TRBD1 (6 bases). This CDR3 is 14 amino acids long. The V end was cut by 5 bases, the J end by 1 base, with 11 bases between. Germline assignment: CDR1 WSHSY and CDR2 SAAADI. The CDR3 sequence is CASSLQGGQETQYF. CDR3 DNA sequence: TGCGCCAGCAGTTTACAAGGGGGCCAAGAGACCCAGTACTTC.

On this clone: This CDR3 is also generated by other DNA sequences in the sample. The V and J genes are TRBV27 and TRBJ2-3; D remains unclear. Per germline, CDR1 MNHEY and CDR2 SMNVEV (reference sequence). The CDR3 is 13 amino acids. V gave up 1 base and J gave up 2 bases, with 4 bases separating them. CDR3 sequence (DNA): TGTGCCAGCAGTTTATATATCACAGATACGCAGTATTTT. Amino acid sequence: CASSLYITDTQYF.

V and J are TRBV19 and TRBJ2-1; TRBD2 agrees at 9 bases. Trimming at V came to 4 bases and at J to 2 bases, leaving 3 bases not matched to a gene. The CDR3 extends over 15 amino acids. Germline lookup yields CDR1 LNHDA and CDR2 SQIVND (reference sequence). The CDR3 loop reads CASSKAGGPYNEQFF. Written as DNA, the CDR3 is TGTGCCAGTAGTAAAGCGGGGGGCCCCTACAATGAGCAGTTCTTC.